This T cell receptor beta chain was captured by sequencing in a study of shared clonotypes between healthy human individuals. CDR3 length equals 14 residues. The V gene's germline CDR1 is SGHTA and CDR2 FQGNSA. V lost 3 bases, J lost 7 bases, and 9 bases stayed unmatched. The assay ran at deep level. TCRdb's table, derived via immunoSEQ multiplex PCR, lists solely in-frame clones and lacks some. The sample contains about half a million clones, less than 80% of which appear only once. Sequencing used PBMCs. The clonotype was recovered from a woman aged 40 to 50 in good health. Some clones in this sample may be carry-over from other donors' samples. This chain connects TRBV7-2 to TRBJ2-7, with 7 bases identical to TRBD2. CDR3: CASSFRTNGREQYF. CDR3 nucleotides: TGTGCCAGCAGCTTCCGGACTAACGGGAGGGAGCAGTACTTC.